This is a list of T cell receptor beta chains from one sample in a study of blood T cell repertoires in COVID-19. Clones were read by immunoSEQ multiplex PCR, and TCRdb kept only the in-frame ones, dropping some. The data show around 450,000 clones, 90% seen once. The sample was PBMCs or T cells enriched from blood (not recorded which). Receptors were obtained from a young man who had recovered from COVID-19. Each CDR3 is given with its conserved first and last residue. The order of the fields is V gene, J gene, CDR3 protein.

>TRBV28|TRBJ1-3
CASRFGRGAGNTIYF
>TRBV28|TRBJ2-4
CASSSYTGAGKNIQYF
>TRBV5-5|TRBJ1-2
CASSLVRSYYGYTF
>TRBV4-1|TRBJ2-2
CASSQWESSGELFF
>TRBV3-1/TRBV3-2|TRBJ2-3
CASSPSAGSTDTQYF
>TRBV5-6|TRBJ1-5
CASSLYWQGNQPQHF
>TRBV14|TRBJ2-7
CASSPNGVTYEQYF
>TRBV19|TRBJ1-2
CAAEDRGYGYTF
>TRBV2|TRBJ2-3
CASSVADTDTQYF
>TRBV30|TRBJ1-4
CAWSVGQVGKLFF
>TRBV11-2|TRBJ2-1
CASSLAGGRSYNEQFF
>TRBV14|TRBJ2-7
CASSQVPGQGYEQYF
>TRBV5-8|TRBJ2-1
CASSPLFYNEQFF
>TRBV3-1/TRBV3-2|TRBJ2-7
CASSRTSGKSEQYF
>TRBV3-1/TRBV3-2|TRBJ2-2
CASSHSDTSNTGELFF
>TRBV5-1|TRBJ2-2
CASSLGQINTGELFF
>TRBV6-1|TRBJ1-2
CASSEARQGARGYTF
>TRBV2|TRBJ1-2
CASNGQGGPIAF
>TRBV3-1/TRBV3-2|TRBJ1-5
CASSQGVRDSEDQPQHF
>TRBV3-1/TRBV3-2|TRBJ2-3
CASSGLAGATFGDTQYF
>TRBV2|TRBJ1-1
CASSATRNTEAFF
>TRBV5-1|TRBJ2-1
CASSFRDSSYNEQFF
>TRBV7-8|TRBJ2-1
CASSAPLSVSSYNEQFF
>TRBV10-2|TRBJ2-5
CASSDRKQETQYF
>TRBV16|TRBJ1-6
CASSQYGNSPLHF
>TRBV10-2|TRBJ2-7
CASYLSASSYEQYF
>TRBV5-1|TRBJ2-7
CASNQGQVPYEQYF
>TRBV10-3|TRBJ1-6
CAISDPGTVYNSPLHF
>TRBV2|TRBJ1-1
CASSELLDTEAFF
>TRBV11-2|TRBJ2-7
CASSLDGGTGLFDEQYF
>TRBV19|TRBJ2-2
CASTLLPGGLPGELFF
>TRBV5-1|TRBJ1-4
CASSLTVYRDNEKLFF
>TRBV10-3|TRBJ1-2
CAIRLGQDYGYTF
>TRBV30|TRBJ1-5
CAWSEVGINQPQHF
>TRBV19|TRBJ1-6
CASSKWDRDPLHF
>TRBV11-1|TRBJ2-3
CASSPGRGETQYF
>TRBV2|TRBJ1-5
CASESGRASHQPQHF
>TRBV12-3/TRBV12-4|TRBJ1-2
CASSLDLGYGYTF
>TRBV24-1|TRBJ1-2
CATSDSTVDRTYNYGYTF
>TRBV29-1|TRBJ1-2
CSVVPHRLGSYGYTF
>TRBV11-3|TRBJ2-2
CASRSAGESGGELFF
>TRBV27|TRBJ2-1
CASSLRRGGNEQFF